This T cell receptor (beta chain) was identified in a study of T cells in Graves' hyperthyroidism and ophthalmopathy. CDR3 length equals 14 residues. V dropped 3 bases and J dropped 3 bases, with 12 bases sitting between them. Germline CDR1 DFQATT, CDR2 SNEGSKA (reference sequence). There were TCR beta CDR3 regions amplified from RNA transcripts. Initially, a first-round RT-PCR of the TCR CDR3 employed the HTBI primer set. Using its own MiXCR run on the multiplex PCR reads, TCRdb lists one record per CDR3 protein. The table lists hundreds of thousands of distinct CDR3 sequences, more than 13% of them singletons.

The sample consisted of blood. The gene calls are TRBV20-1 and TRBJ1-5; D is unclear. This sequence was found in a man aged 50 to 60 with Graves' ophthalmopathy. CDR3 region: CSASQSGYNQPQHF. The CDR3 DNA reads TGCAGTGCTAGTCAGTCCGGCTACAATCAGCCCCAGCATTTT.